Shown below are 16 T cell receptor beta chains from a single sample sequenced in a study of metastatic and nonmetastatic thyroid tumors. TCRdb re-clonotyped the PCR reads through MiXCR. Altogether tens of thousands of clones are present, 20% to 30% being singletons, with the ten largest covering 9.5% to 15%. No patient received treatment before thyroid surgery. The source material was tumor tissue. All receptors come from a male donor with papillary thyroid cancer or a benign thyroid nodule (not recorded which). Some clones in this sample may be carry-over from other donors' samples.

The chain uses TRBV7-8 and TRBJ2-3; the D is unclear. The germline V gene encodes CDR1 SGHVS and CDR2 FQNEAQ. Between the trimmed V and J ends, which lost 7 bases and 0 bases, there was a span of 17 bases. The CDR3 has 16 residues. The CDR3 spells CASIQWSLSSTDTQYF. The CDR3, as DNA: TGTGCCAGCATTCAGTGGTCCTTATCAAGCACAGATACGCAGTATTTT.

This clone showed up many times. The chain joins TRBV30 to TRBJ1-2; D remains unclear. V was clipped by 0 bases and J by 5 bases, with 16 bases between them. This CDR3 contains 15 residues. Germline-derived CDR1 and CDR2 are GTSNPN and SVGIG (reference sequence). CDR3: CAWSVGGSALYGYTF. The CDR3 DNA reads TGTGCCTGGAGTGTAGGAGGTTCAGCACTTTATGGCTACACCTTC.

On this clone: A read error is possible here, since a much larger clone lies one base away. This chain joins TRBV6-2 or TRBV6-3 and TRBJ2-1, with TRBD1 matching over 11 bases. Germline V gene data show CDR1 as MNHEY and CDR2 as SVGEGT. The CDR3 contains 13 residues. CDR3 region: CASRDRGHRSWPF. CDR3 in DNA: TGTGCCAGCAGGGACAGGGGGCATAGGTCGTGGCCCTTC.

This rearrangement joins TRBV27 to TRBJ2-7; D not certain. CDR1 is MNHEY and CDR2 is SMNVEV in the germline V gene (reference sequence). V lost 4 bases and J lost 2, with 12 bases in between. This CDR3 has 14 amino acids. This CDR3 reads CASSWVAGPYEQYF. The CDR3 bases are TGTGCCAGCAGTTGGGTGGCCGGTCCCTACGAGCAGTACTTC.

Concerning this clone itself: This may come from a read error, since a much larger clone is one base off. The same CDR3 arises from other DNA sequences in this sample as well. In DNA form, the CDR3 reads TGCGCCAGCAGCCAAGAGTTGAGATCCCTGAACACTGAAGCTTTCTTT. Protein sequence: CASSQELRSLNTEAFF. The V gene is TRBV4-3, the J gene TRBJ1-1; D not resolved. Looked up from germline, CDR1 is LGHNA and CDR2 is YSLEER. Trimming took 0 bases from V and 0 from J, leaving 11 bases between them. The CDR3 sequence is 16 residues long.

The chain joins TRBV7-2 to TRBJ2-7, with 14 bases lining up with TRBD2. CDR3 length equals 16 residues. Germline CDR1 and CDR2: SGHTA and FQGNSA. V was pared by 0 bases and J by 6 bases, with 4 bases of the junction left unmatched. The CDR3 DNA follows: TGTGCCAGCAGCTTAGCTGGGACTAGCGGGGGACGCGAGCAGTACTTC. Protein product: CASSLAGTSGGREQYF.

This clone turned up a few times. The chain has TRBV6-2 or TRBV6-3 and TRBJ2-7; TRBD2 aligns across 10 bases. The germline gives CDR1 MNHEY, CDR2 SVGEGT. CDR3 length: 15 amino acids. Trimming took 4 bases from V and 2 from J; bases not matched to a gene: 5. Here the CDR3 DNA reads TGTGCCAGCAGTTCGCTAGCGGGAGTCGCCTACGAGCAGTACTTC. This gives the protein CASSSLAGVAYEQYF.

This clone was found a few times. The chain joins TRBV6-1 to TRBJ1-3, with TRBD1 as a possible D gene (5 bases). CDR1 MNHNS and CDR2 SASEGT come from the germline V gene. The CDR3 runs 15 residues. The CDR3 sequence is CSAGSDSANGNTIYF. The DNA for the CDR3 is TGTTCCGCAGGGTCTGACAGTGCAAATGGAAACACCATATATTTT.

This clone was recorded at least ten times. The chain joins TRBV9 to TRBJ1-6, with D tentatively TRBD1 (6 bases). The CDR3 is 14 amino acids. Between the trimmed V and J ends, which lost 3 bases and 4 bases, there was a span of 8 bases. The germline V gene has CDR1 SGDLS and CDR2 YYNGEE. The CDR3 protein is CASSEGGYNSPLHF. CDR3 DNA: TGTGCCAGCAGCGAAGGGGGTTATAATTCACCCCTCCACTTT.

This clone is termed medium-sized. The chain carries TRBV27 and TRBJ2-1; 9 bases align to TRBD1. In germline, CDR1 is MNHEY, CDR2 SMNVEV (reference sequence). The V segment lost 6 bases and the J segment 7 bases; nucleotides outside the gene matches: 13. This CDR3 has 16 residues. The CDR3 DNA reads TGTGCCAGCAGACGTGACCTTGGGACAGGGAGGAATGAGCAGTTCTTC. Translated, it gives CASRRDLGTGRNEQFF.

This clone is classed as medium-sized. The V call is TRBV10-3, the J call TRBJ2-1, with 9 nucleotides matching TRBD1. The CDR3 covers 17 residues. V shed 0 bases, J shed 4 bases, and the junction held 7 bases outside the gene matches. From germline, CDR1 is ENHRY and CDR2 SYGVKD. Here the CDR3 DNA reads TGTGCCATCAGTGAGTCGTTTAGGGGACAGGGATACAATGAGCAGTTCTTC. Amino acids: CAISESFRGQGYNEQFF.

V gene TRBV6-2 or TRBV6-3 combines with J gene TRBJ2-7; D unresolved. Germline lookup yields CDR1 MNHEY and CDR2 SVGEGT. V lost 4 bases and J 10 bases, leaving 14 bases between the germline ends. This CDR3 region has 12 residues. CDR3: CASSSPSSGQYF. CDR3 in DNA: TGTGCCAGCAGTTCCCCTTCTTCGGGTCAGTACTTC.

The CDR3, as DNA: TGTGCCAGCAGCAAGGGGACTGAGAAGTACTTC. It is translated as CASSKGTEKYF. The V gene is TRBV6-1, the J gene TRBJ2-5, with D perhaps TRBD2 (6 bases). This CDR3 is 11 amino acids long. Germline-derived CDR1 and CDR2 are MNHNS and SASEGT. The V gene lost 6 bases and the J gene lost 12 bases, with 14 bases spanning the gap.

This clone was recorded a few times. With a much larger clone just one base away, this may be a read error. The chain carries TRBV6-2 or TRBV6-3 and TRBJ2-3; D not certain. The length of the CDR3 is 12 residues. V was shortened by 7 bases and J by 1 base, with 6 bases between the two germline ends. Germline V gives CDR1 MNHEY, CDR2 SVGEGT. The CDR3 bases are TGTGCCAGCAATTCGGGCACAGATACGCAGTATTTT. The encoded protein is CASNSGTDTQYF.

This clone is medium-sized within its sample. This chain connects TRBV20-1 to TRBJ2-7; possibly TRBD1 for D (6 bases). CDR3 length: 15 amino acids. Trimming left V 0 bases short and J 4 bases short, with 16 bases between. Germline CDR1 is DFQATT and CDR2 is SNEGSKA (reference sequence). CDR3 DNA: TGCAGTGCTAGAGATTTGGGACACAGGTGGTACGAGCAGTACTTC. Its translation: CSARDLGHRWYEQYF.

This clone has a handful of counts. With a much larger clone just one base away, this may be a read error. The chain has TRBV12-3 or TRBV12-4 and TRBJ2-3; D is perhaps TRBD2 (6 bases). The CDR3 length is 10 residues. Here the CDR3 DNA reads TGTGCCATCAGTCGGGGGACGCAGTATTTT. Translated: CAISRGTQYF.